The clone carrying this T cell receptor (beta chain) was observed once. The data stem from a study of blood T cell repertoires in COVID-19. Across the whole study: Two consecutive negative NP/OP PCR tests, clearance, or resolved symptoms defined Cohort 3 recovery. PBMCs, B-cell-depleted T cells, or T cells were the source of the cDNA or gDNA that made up the material. There were acute and convalescent COVID-19 samples, and they came from the United States, Italy and Spain.

Ages ranged from about 18 to 89 years, with residence in around 24 US areas. With V trimmed by 5 bases and J by 0 bases, 13 bases remained unmatched. Germline V gene lookup returns CDR1 MNHEY and CDR2 SMNVEV (reference sequence). This CDR3 region has 18 residues. Libraries were prepared by immunoSEQ multiplex PCR; TCRdb keeps only in-frame clonotypes and omits some of them. The table includes roughly 340,000 clones, around 87% detected once. This sequence originates from a man aged 35 to 55 in a cohort exposed to, infected with or recovered from COVID-19 (not recorded which). Specimen: PBMCs or T cells enriched from blood (not recorded which). The chain uses TRBV27 and TRBJ2-4; the match to TRBD2 covers 7 bases. This CDR3 is CASSPRGRAALAKNIQYF. The CDR3 region has the DNA TGTGCCAGCAGTCCCCGAGGGAGGGCCGCACTAGCCAAAAACATTCAGTACTTC.